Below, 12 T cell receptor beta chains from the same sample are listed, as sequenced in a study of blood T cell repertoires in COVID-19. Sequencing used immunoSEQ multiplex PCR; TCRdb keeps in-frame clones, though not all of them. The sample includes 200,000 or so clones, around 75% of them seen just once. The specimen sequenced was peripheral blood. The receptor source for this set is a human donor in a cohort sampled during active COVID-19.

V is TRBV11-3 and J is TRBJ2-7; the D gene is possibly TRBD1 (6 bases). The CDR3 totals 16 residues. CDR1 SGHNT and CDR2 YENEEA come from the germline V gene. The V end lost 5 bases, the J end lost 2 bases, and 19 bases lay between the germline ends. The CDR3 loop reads CASSGPGQKRPYEQYF. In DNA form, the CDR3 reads TGTGCCAGCAGCGGACCCGGACAGAAGAGACCCTACGAGCAGTACTTC. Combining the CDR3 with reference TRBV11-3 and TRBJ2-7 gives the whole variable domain EAGVVQSPRYKIIEKKQPVAFWCNPISGHNTLYWYLQNLGQGPELLIRYENEEAVDDSQLPKDRFSAERLKGVDSTLKIQPAELGDSAVYLCASSGPGQKRPYEQYFGPGTRLTVT.

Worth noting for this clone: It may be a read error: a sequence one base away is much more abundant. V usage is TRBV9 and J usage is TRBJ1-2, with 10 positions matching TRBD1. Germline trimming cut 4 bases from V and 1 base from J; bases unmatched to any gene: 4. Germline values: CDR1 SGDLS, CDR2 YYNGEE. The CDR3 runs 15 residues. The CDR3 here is CASSIGTGDNYGYTF. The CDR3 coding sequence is TGTGCCAGCAGCATAGGGACAGGGGATAACTATGGCTACACCTTC.

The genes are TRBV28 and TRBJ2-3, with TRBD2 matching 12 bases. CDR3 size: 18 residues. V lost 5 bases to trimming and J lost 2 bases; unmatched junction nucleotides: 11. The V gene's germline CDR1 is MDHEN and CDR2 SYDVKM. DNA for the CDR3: TGTGCCAGCAGTACCCGGTTCAGGACTAGCGGGATCACAGATACGCAGTATTTT. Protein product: CASSTRFRTSGITDTQYF.

The CDR3 nucleotides are TGTGCCAGCAGTTTAGGGACTAGCCGGGAGCTGTTTTTT. Translating it yields CASSLGTSRELFF. The chain links TRBV28 to TRBJ2-2; TRBD2 matches 9 bases. Trimming cost V 2 bases and J 9 bases; bases outside gene matches: 1. There are 13 residues in the CDR3. Germline assignment: CDR1 MDHEN and CDR2 SYDVKM.

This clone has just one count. The CDR3: CASSALQGNTEAFF. CDR3 DNA: TGCGCCAGCAGCGCACTACAGGGGAACACTGAAGCTTTCTTT. This rearrangement joins TRBV5-1 to TRBJ1-1, with a tentative D call TRBD1 (6 bases). This CDR3 comprises 14 residues. V lost 4 bases and J lost 1, with 11 bases in between. Germline loops: CDR1 SGHRS, CDR2 YFSETQ.

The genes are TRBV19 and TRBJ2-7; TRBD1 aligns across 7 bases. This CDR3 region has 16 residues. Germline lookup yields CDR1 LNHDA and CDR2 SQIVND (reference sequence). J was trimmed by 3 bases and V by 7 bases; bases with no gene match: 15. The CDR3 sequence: CASTGDRLASIYEQYF. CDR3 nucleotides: TGTGCCAGTACTGGGGACAGACTGGCTTCCATCTACGAGCAGTACTTC.

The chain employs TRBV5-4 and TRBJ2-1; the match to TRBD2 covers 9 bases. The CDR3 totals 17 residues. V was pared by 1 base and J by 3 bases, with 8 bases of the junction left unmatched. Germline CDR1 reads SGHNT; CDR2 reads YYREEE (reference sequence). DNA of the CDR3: TGTGCCAGCAGCTTGTGGTTTGGCGGGAGGGGCTACAATGAGCAGTTCTTC. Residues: CASSLWFGGRGYNEQFF.

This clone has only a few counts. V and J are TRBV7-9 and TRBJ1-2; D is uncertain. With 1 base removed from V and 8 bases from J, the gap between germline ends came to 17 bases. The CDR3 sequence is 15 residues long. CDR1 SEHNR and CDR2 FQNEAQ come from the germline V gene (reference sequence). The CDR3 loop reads CASSLDPADKDGYTF. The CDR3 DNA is TGTGCCAGCAGCTTAGACCCCGCCGACAAAGACGGCTACACCTTC.

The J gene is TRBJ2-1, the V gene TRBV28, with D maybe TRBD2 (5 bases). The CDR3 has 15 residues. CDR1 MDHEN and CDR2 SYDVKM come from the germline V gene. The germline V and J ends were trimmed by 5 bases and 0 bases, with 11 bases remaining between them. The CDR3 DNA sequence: TGTGCCAGCAGTCGCGGGTCCAGCTCCTACAATGAGCAGTTCTTC. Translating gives CASSRGSSSYNEQFF.

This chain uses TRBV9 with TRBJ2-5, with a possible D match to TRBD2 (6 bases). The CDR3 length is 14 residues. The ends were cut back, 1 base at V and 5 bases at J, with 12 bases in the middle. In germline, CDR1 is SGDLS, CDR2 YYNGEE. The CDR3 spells CASSVTIRGETQYF. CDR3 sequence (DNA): TGTGCCAGCAGCGTAACAATCCGGGGGGAGACCCAGTACTTC.

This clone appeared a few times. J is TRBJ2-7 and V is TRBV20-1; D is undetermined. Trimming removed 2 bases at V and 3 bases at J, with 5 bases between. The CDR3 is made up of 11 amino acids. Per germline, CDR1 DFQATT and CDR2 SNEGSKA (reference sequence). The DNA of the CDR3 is TGCAGTGCTAGATATAACTACGAGCAGTACTTC. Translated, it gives CSARYNYEQYF.

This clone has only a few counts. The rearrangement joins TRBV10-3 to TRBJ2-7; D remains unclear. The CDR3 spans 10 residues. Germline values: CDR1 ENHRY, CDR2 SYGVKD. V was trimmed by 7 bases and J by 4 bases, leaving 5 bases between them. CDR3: CAITVYEQYF. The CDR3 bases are TGTGCCATCACGGTATACGAGCAGTACTTC.